Listed here are 19 T cell receptor beta chains from one sample, sequenced in a study of CD8+ T cells in alopecia areata. Isolated RNA was reverse transcribed into cDNA used as the sequencing template. Clones were read by immunoSEQ multiplex PCR, and TCRdb kept only the in-frame ones, dropping some. Counted here are 150,000 to 200,000 clones, about three fifths occurring once; the ten biggest clones make up approximately 0.9%. Specified treatment: oral pan-JAK inhibitor, 5-10 mg twice daily. The sequences come from CD4+ T cells sorted from blood, collected at week 4, from a patient treated with tofacitinib. These receptors were taken from a human donor with alopecia areata.

The chain joins TRBV7-2 to TRBJ2-5; D gene ambiguous. The CDR3 is 14 amino acids. Trimming pared 1 base from V and 4 bases from J, leaving 10 bases between. CDR1 SGHTA and CDR2 FQGNSA come from the germline V gene. The CDR3 spells CASSLGPLRETQYF. In nucleotides, the CDR3 is TGTGCCAGCAGCTTAGGCCCTTTAAGAGAGACCCAGTACTTC.

The chain links TRBV7-3 to TRBJ1-1, with D possibly TRBD1 on 5 matching bases. Germline V lookup: CDR1 SGHTA, CDR2 FQGTGA. The CDR3 covers 13 residues. V was pared by 5 bases and J by 3 bases, with 10 bases between. CDR3 sequence: CASSPSRDTEAFF. The CDR3 nucleotides are TGTGCCAGCAGCCCCTCCAGGGACACTGAAGCTTTCTTT.

The rearrangement uses TRBV25-1 and TRBJ1-2; possible D gene TRBD1, 5 bases. The CDR3 totals 14 residues. Germline V gene sequence: CDR1 MGHDK, CDR2 SYGVNS. Trimming cost V 7 bases and J 2 bases, with 14 bases left between them. This CDR3 is CASTPGEMNYGYTF. The DNA of the CDR3 is TGTGCCAGCACCCCGGGGGAAATGAACTATGGCTACACCTTC.

The J gene is TRBJ2-1, the V gene TRBV18; TRBD2 matches at 9 bases. CDR1 KGHSH and CDR2 LQKENI come from the germline V gene. The CDR3 is made up of 17 amino acids. J lost 4 bases, V lost 1 base, and 8 bases had no gene match. In DNA form, the CDR3 reads TGTGCCAGCTCACCACAGCCGCGCGGGGGGGTGTACAATGAGCAGTTCTTC. As protein: CASSPQPRGGVYNEQFF.

The chain joins TRBV6-6 to TRBJ2-5; D is unclear. The CDR3 is made up of 12 amino acids. Germline assignment: CDR1 MNHNY and CDR2 SVGAGI (reference sequence). Trimming removed 0 bases from V and 5 bases from J, with 4 bases in between. The CDR3 DNA is TGTGCCAGCAGTTACTCGATGGAGACCCAGTACTTC. Its translation: CASSYSMETQYF.

A note on this clone: This CDR3 is also generated by other DNA sequences in the sample. The chain links TRBV29-1 to TRBJ2-5; 8 bases agree with TRBD1. V trimming: 6 bases; J trimming: 1 base; junction bases outside the gene matches: 1. Per the germline V gene, CDR1 is SQVTM and CDR2 is ANQGSEA. The CDR3 contains 12 residues. The DNA of the CDR3 is TGCAGCGTCGGGACAGGCCAAGAGACCCAGTACTTC. Protein sequence: CSVGTGQETQYF.

This clone occurred a few times. The V call is TRBV19, the J call TRBJ2-2, with D tentatively TRBD2 (5 bases). This CDR3 spans 14 amino acids. Germline-derived CDR1 and CDR2 are LNHDA and SQIVND (reference sequence). The ends were cut back, 3 bases at V and 5 bases at J, with 10 bases in the middle. As DNA, the CDR3 is TGTGCCAGTAGTATTAAAGCGGCTACCGGGGAGCTGTTTTTT. Its translation: CASSIKAATGELFF.

This clone has a handful of counts. The identical CDR3 is also encoded by other nucleotide sequences in the sample. The rearrangement uses TRBV30 and TRBJ1-1, with D tentatively TRBD1 (5 bases). The CDR3 length is 13 residues. V gave up 5 bases and J gave up 0 bases, with 10 bases separating them. Germline V lookup: CDR1 GTSNPN, CDR2 SVGIG (reference sequence). The CDR3 DNA reads as TGTGCCTGGGGGGCGGGCCTGAACACTGAAGCTTTCTTT. It translates to CAWGAGLNTEAFF.

This sequence joins TRBV29-1 and TRBJ1-1, with D possibly TRBD1 on 5 matching bases. This CDR3 comprises 13 residues. Per germline, CDR1 SQVTM and CDR2 ANQGSEA. The germline V and J ends were trimmed by 7 bases and 0 bases, with 12 bases remaining between them. CDR3 nucleotides: TGCAGCGGGTCGTCGGGACTGAACACTGAAGCTTTCTTT. Translating gives CSGSSGLNTEAFF.

The gene calls are TRBV29-1 and TRBJ2-5; a weak D match, TRBD2 (6 bases). V was cut by 7 bases and J by 3 bases, with 15 bases left in between. This CDR3 comprises 13 residues. Germline V gene data show CDR1 as SQVTM and CDR2 as ANQGSEA. The CDR3 DNA sequence: TGCAGCGGGGGACGGGGACTTGAAGAGACCCAGTACTTC. Protein product: CSGGRGLEETQYF.

The chain carries TRBV29-1 and TRBJ2-7, with TRBD1 matching over 11 bases. Germline V CDR1 and CDR2: SQVTM, ANQGSEA. The CDR3 is 12 amino acids. Trimming took 7 bases from V and 5 from J; bases not matched to a gene: 4. The CDR3 DNA reads as TGCAGCGCAGGGACAGGGGGGAACGAGCAGTACTTC. Its protein product is CSAGTGGNEQYF.

This chain connects TRBV29-1 to TRBJ1-4; D uncertain. V lost 7 bases to trimming and J lost 8 bases, with 8 bases between them. CDR1 is SQVTM, CDR2 ANQGSEA, per germline. This CDR3 spans 10 amino acids. The CDR3 spells CSGYAEKLFF. DNA for the CDR3: TGCAGCGGATATGCCGAAAAACTGTTTTTT.

This CDR3 is CASSPGQGGGYTF. The CDR3, as DNA: TGTGCCAGCTCACCGGGACAGGGCGGTGGCTACACCTTC. The chain links TRBV18 to TRBJ1-2, with 9 bases matching TRBD1. The length of the CDR3 is 13 residues. Germline lookup yields CDR1 KGHSH and CDR2 LQKENI. V trimming: 3 bases; J trimming: 7 bases; junction bases outside the gene matches: 3.

The chain employs TRBV19 and TRBJ2-2; unclear D gene. The germline V and J ends were trimmed by 3 bases and 12 bases, with 14 bases remaining between them. Germline values: CDR1 LNHDA, CDR2 SQIVND (reference sequence). The CDR3 is 13 amino acids. The CDR3 DNA follows: TGTGCCAGTAGTATTGTCCCACCGGGTCAGCTGTTTTTT. It yields the protein CASSIVPPGQLFF.

V and J are TRBV10-3 and TRBJ2-6, with 7 bases lining up with TRBD1. This CDR3 is 17 amino acids long. Germline V CDR1 and CDR2: ENHRY, SYGVKD. J lost 0 bases, V lost 2 bases, and 4 bases had no gene match. The CDR3 here is CAISEPQGSSGANVLTF. The CDR3 region has the DNA TGTGCCATCAGTGAGCCACAGGGGAGCTCTGGGGCCAACGTCCTGACTTTC.

CDR3 nucleotide sequence: TGTGCCAGCAGTTTATCCCCAGGGGGTAGCTCTGGGGCCAACGTCCTGACTTTC. Translating gives CASSLSPGGSSGANVLTF. This rearrangement joins TRBV27 to TRBJ2-6, with TRBD1 matching 7 bases. CDR1 and CDR2 from the germline V gene are MNHEY and SMNVEV (reference sequence). The CDR3 runs 18 residues. Unmatched junction bases numbered 5, after V lost 0 bases and J lost 0 bases.

This rearrangement joins TRBV6-5 to TRBJ2-7, with TRBD1 as a possible D gene (6 bases). Germline-derived CDR1 and CDR2 are MNHEY and SVGAGI. V gave up 5 bases and J gave up 6 bases, with 20 bases separating them. The CDR3 runs to 15 residues. The DNA of the CDR3 is TGTGCCAGCAGTCAAACAGGGATGGGGCTCCGCGAGCAGTACTTC. It specifies CASSQTGMGLREQYF.

V and J are TRBV30 and TRBJ2-7, with D perhaps TRBD1 (6 bases). The CDR3 has 14 residues. The V gene lost 0 bases and the J gene lost 1 base, with 10 bases spanning the gap. Germline V gene sequence: CDR1 GTSNPN, CDR2 SVGIG (reference sequence). The CDR3 protein is CAWSVTGSSYEQYF. In nucleotides, the CDR3 is TGTGCCTGGAGTGTTACAGGGAGTTCCTACGAGCAGTACTTC.

This clone has a handful of counts. The chain couples TRBV29-1 to TRBJ1-6; 9 bases match TRBD1. Per germline, CDR1 SQVTM and CDR2 ANQGSEA. CDR3 length: 13 residues. The V segment lost 7 bases and the J segment 6 bases; nucleotides outside the gene matches: 4. In nucleotides, the CDR3 is TGCAGCGCTGGACAGGGGCCTAATTCACCCCTCCACTTT. This codes for CSAGQGPNSPLHF.